Presented here are 24 T cell receptor beta chains from one specimen sequenced in a study of control samples from healthy donors and cancer patients. Clones were read by immunoSEQ multiplex PCR, and TCRdb kept only the in-frame ones, dropping some. The table has around 99,000 clones, 90% seen once. The material sequenced was blood. The receptors were gathered from a human donor in good health. The donor label of this sample is uncertain.

The CDR3 DNA is TGTGCCAGTAGTCCCCCCCGGGACAGGCCAGGAGGTACTGAAGCTTTCTTT. It specifies CASSPPRDRPGGTEAFF. The chain carries TRBV19 and TRBJ1-1; 8 bases line up with TRBD1. Germline V gene lookup returns CDR1 LNHDA and CDR2 SQIVND (reference sequence). This CDR3 spans 17 amino acids. V lost 5 bases to trimming and J lost 5 bases; unmatched junction nucleotides: 16.

The chain links TRBV6-5 to TRBJ1-6; perhaps TRBD1 as D (5 bases). Germline lookup yields CDR1 MNHEY and CDR2 SVGAGI. The germline V and J ends were trimmed by 5 bases and 6 bases, with 11 bases remaining between them. The CDR3 contains 14 residues. CDR3 nucleotide sequence: TGTGCCAGCAGTCCGGGACGGATTAATTCACCCCTCCACTTT. Amino acids: CASSPGRINSPLHF.

The chain is built from TRBV5-1 and TRBJ2-1, with D possibly being TRBD1 (5 bases). This CDR3 spans 15 amino acids. From germline, CDR1 is SGHRS and CDR2 YFSETQ. Trimming stripped 3 bases from V and 7 bases from J, with 17 bases between. The CDR3: CASSYRSRTVNEQFF. The CDR3 bases are TGCGCCAGCAGCTACAGGTCCCGCACCGTTAATGAGCAGTTCTTC. Drawing the rest from reference TRBV5-1 and TRBJ2-1, the complete variable domain is KAGVTQTPRYLIKTRGQQVTLSCSPISGHRSVSWYQQTPGQGLQFLFEYFSETQRNKGNFPGRFSGRQFSNSRSEMNVSTLELGDSALYLCASSYRSRTVNEQFFGPGTRLTVL.

CDR3 sequence (DNA): TGTGCCAGCTCACCATCGGACGGAGGAGCCAAAAACATTCAGTACTTC. It yields the protein CASSPSDGGAKNIQYF. The rearrangement links TRBV18 to TRBJ2-4; maybe TRBD2 (5 bases). Per the germline V gene, CDR1 is KGHSH and CDR2 is LQKENI. CDR3 length: 16 residues. V was cut by 2 bases and J by 0 bases, with 11 bases left in between.

The chain links TRBV19 to TRBJ2-7, with 10 bases lining up with TRBD1. The CDR3 consists of 16 residues. J gave up 0 bases and V 5 bases, and 7 bases lay outside the gene matches. In germline, CDR1 is LNHDA, CDR2 SQIVND (reference sequence). The CDR3 region is CASSDHRDRGSYEQYF. In DNA, the CDR3 is TGTGCCAGTAGTGATCACCGGGACAGGGGCTCCTACGAGCAGTACTTC. The whole variable domain, filled in from reference TRBV19 and TRBJ2-7, reads DGGITQSPKYLFRKEGQNVTLSCEQNLNHDAMYWYRQDPGQGLRLIYYSQIVNDFQKGDIAEGYSVSREKKESFPLTVTSAQKNPTAFYLCASSDHRDRGSYEQYFGPGTRLTVT.

The chain links TRBV11-1 to TRBJ2-7, with D possibly being TRBD1 (5 bases). CDR3 length: 14 amino acids. The V end was cut by 0 bases, the J end by 2 bases, with 8 bases between. From germline, CDR1 is SGHAT and CDR2 FQDESV (reference sequence). Here the CDR3 DNA reads TGTGCCAGCAGCTTAGCAGGGGCGACCTACGAGCAGTACTTC. It codes for CASSLAGATYEQYF.

The chain is built from TRBV6-5 and TRBJ1-2; D may be TRBD1 (6 bases). In germline, CDR1 is MNHEY, CDR2 SVGAGI. The germline V and J ends were trimmed by 0 bases and 6 bases, with 14 bases remaining between them. The CDR3 is 15 amino acids. Written as DNA, the CDR3 is TGTGCCAGCAGTTACTCGAGTCGGGGGGCGGATGGCTACACCTTC. It yields the protein CASSYSSRGADGYTF.

This clone was seen just once. The chain uses TRBV14 and TRBJ1-2; D gene ambiguous. The CDR3 consists of 13 residues. V was trimmed by 1 base and J by 5 bases, leaving 8 bases between them. The germline V gene has CDR1 SGHDN and CDR2 FVKESK. As DNA, the CDR3 is TGTGCCAGCAGCCAAGGACACGGGTATGGCTACACCTTC. Translation gives CASSQGHGYGYTF.

The V call is TRBV6-6, the J call TRBJ2-7, with TRBD1 matching over 12 bases. The CDR3 runs 17 residues. V lost 5 bases to trimming and J lost 6 bases; unmatched junction nucleotides: 14. Per the germline V gene, CDR1 is MNHNY and CDR2 is SVGAGI (reference sequence). As DNA, the CDR3 is TGTGCCAGCAGTCTATACCCTCCGGGACAGGGGGCTGGCGAGCAGTACTTC. It specifies CASSLYPPGQGAGEQYF.

V and J are TRBV11-3 and TRBJ2-2; D not certain. The germline V gene has CDR1 SGHNT and CDR2 YENEEA. This CDR3 spans 12 amino acids. The V and J ends lost 2 bases and 7 bases respectively, with 5 bases between them. The CDR3 region is CASSLSNGELFF. CDR3 nucleotide sequence: TGTGCCAGCAGCTTATCGAACGGGGAGCTGTTTTTT. Using reference TRBV11-3 and TRBJ2-2 for the parts outside the CDR3, the full variable domain is EAGVVQSPRYKIIEKKQPVAFWCNPISGHNTLYWYLQNLGQGPELLIRYENEEAVDDSQLPKDRFSAERLKGVDSTLKIQPAELGDSAVYLCASSLSNGELFFGEGSRLTVL.

J is TRBJ1-1 and V is TRBV23-1; possibly TRBD1 for D (6 bases). TRBV23-1 is an open reading frame, and its role is uncertain. Trimming left V 7 bases short and J 1 base short, with 10 bases between. The CDR3 has 13 amino acids. The CDR3 coding sequence is TGCGCCAGCACGCTGGACAGGAACACTGAAGCTTTCTTT. Its translation: CASTLDRNTEAFF.

The V call is TRBV5-1, the J call TRBJ2-3, with D possibly matching TRBD1 (5 bases). V was cut by 4 bases and J by 1 base, with 13 bases left in between. From germline, CDR1 is SGHRS and CDR2 YFSETQ. The length of the CDR3 is 15 residues. CDR3 sequence (DNA): TGCGCCAGCAGCGAGGACACCTGGGGCACAGATACGCAGTATTTT. Protein: CASSEDTWGTDTQYF.

V and J are TRBV27 and TRBJ2-7, with 9 nucleotides matching TRBD1. After removal of 8 bases from V and 2 bases from J, the junction contained 10 bases not matched to a gene. Germline V CDR1 and CDR2: MNHEY, SMNVEV (reference sequence). The CDR3 has 15 amino acids. The CDR3 DNA follows: TGTGCCAGCGGATCCGGGACAGGGAGACCCTACGAGCAGTACTTC. This encodes CASGSGTGRPYEQYF.

The chain couples TRBV27 to TRBJ1-5; D is uncertain. V was pared by 5 bases and J by 0 bases, with 17 bases between. Germline V gene data show CDR1 as MNHEY and CDR2 as SMNVEV (reference sequence). This CDR3 contains 17 residues. CDR3 protein: CASSPRHVAYSNQPQHF. The CDR3 region has the DNA TGTGCCAGCAGTCCGCGACACGTAGCATATAGCAATCAGCCCCAGCATTTT.

The chain recombines TRBV5-6 with TRBJ1-1, with 7 nucleotides matching TRBD1. The length of the CDR3 is 17 residues. Trimming at V came to 5 bases and at J to 7 bases, leaving 20 bases not matched to a gene. Germline CDR1 reads SGHDT; CDR2 reads YYEEEE. The CDR3 region has the DNA TGTGCCAGCAGTGGGTTGTTTCTGGACAGAGGGGGCGGTGAAGCTTTCTTT. The encoded protein is CASSGLFLDRGGGEAFF.

J is TRBJ2-7 and V is TRBV11-2; D remains ambiguous. Trimming pared 3 bases from V and 5 bases from J, leaving 17 bases between. The CDR3 totals 15 residues. Germline V CDR1 and CDR2: SGHAT, FQNNGV. The CDR3 nucleotides read TGTGCCAGCAGCTTCCGAACCTCGGACCTGGACGAGCAGTACTTC. Amino acid sequence: CASSFRTSDLDEQYF. Filled out from reference TRBV11-2 and TRBJ2-7, the complete variable domain reads EAGVAQSPRYKIIEKRQSVAFWCNPISGHATLYWYQQILGQGPKLLIQFQNNGVVDDSQLPKDRFSAERLKGVDSTLKIQPAKLEDSAVYLCASSFRTSDLDEQYFGPGTRLTVT.

The chain joins TRBV23-1 to TRBJ1-3; 11 bases agree with TRBD1. TRBV23-1 is assigned to the ORF class and has an uncertain function. This CDR3 region has 15 residues. Trimming took 1 base from V and 7 from J; bases not matched to a gene: 3. The CDR3 nucleotides read TGCGCCAGCAGTCAATTGGACAGGGGGCTTAACACCATATATTTT. Translating gives CASSQLDRGLNTIYF.

As regards this clone: The sample holds other DNA sequences that translate to the same CDR3. J is TRBJ1-1 and V is TRBV6-5; D is uncertain. The CDR3 sequence is 13 residues long. CDR1 and CDR2 (germline): MNHEY, SVGAGI. Trimming removed 0 bases at V and 0 bases at J, with 2 bases between. The DNA for the CDR3 is TGTGCCAGCAGTTACTCGCTGAACACTGAAGCTTTCTTT. Translating it yields CASSYSLNTEAFF.

The rearrangement links TRBV18 to TRBJ1-2; 8 positions agree with TRBD1. The CDR3 sequence is 15 residues long. The germline V gene has CDR1 KGHSH and CDR2 LQKENI. With V trimmed by 3 bases and J by 2 bases, 5 bases remained unmatched. The CDR3 DNA reads TGTGCCAGCTCACCGAACACAGGGGGAAACTATGGCTACACCTTC. This encodes CASSPNTGGNYGYTF.

The J gene is TRBJ2-7, the V gene TRBV2; 8 bases map to TRBD2. Germline-derived CDR1 and CDR2 are SNHLY and FYNNEI. After removal of 8 bases from V and 5 bases from J, the junction contained 5 bases not matched to a gene. The CDR3 covers 12 residues. CDR3 DNA: TGTGCCAGCCGGGAGGGGAGGAACGAGCAGTACTTC. This codes for CASREGRNEQYF.

CDR3: CASTTGSGANQPQHF. CDR3 DNA: TGTGCCAGCACAACCGGGAGTGGGGCTAATCAGCCCCAGCATTTT. The J gene is TRBJ1-5, the V gene TRBV2, with D maybe TRBD1 (5 bases). V was shortened by 7 bases and J by 4 bases, with 17 bases between the two germline ends. CDR3 size: 15 residues. Per germline, CDR1 SNHLY and CDR2 FYNNEI.

The chain employs TRBV29-1 and TRBJ2-1, with 10 bases fitting TRBD1. V trimming: 3 bases; J trimming: 8 bases; junction bases outside the gene matches: 13. The CDR3 length is 16 residues. Germline CDR1 SQVTM, CDR2 ANQGSEA. The CDR3 protein is CSVDEIRDRGGDEQFF. The CDR3 bases are TGCAGCGTTGACGAAATTAGGGACAGGGGAGGGGATGAGCAGTTCTTC.

The CDR3 protein is CASSEIRGSSYNEQFF. The CDR3 DNA is TGCGCCAGCAGTGAGATCCGGGGGTCGAGCTACAATGAGCAGTTCTTC. The rearrangement uses TRBV10-1 and TRBJ2-1; possible D gene TRBD2, 6 bases. This CDR3 comprises 16 residues. V shed 2 bases and J shed 3 bases, with 14 bases lying between them. Looked up from germline, CDR1 is WNHNN and CDR2 is SYGVQD (reference sequence).

The J gene is TRBJ1-5, the V gene TRBV10-1; D is undetermined. The CDR3 sequence is 12 residues long. The V end lost 4 bases, the J end lost 5 bases, and 6 bases lay between the germline ends. Germline assignment: CDR1 WNHNN and CDR2 SYGVQD (reference sequence). The CDR3 region has the DNA TGCGCCAGCAGTGGGAGGGATCAGCCCCAGCATTTT. Protein: CASSGRDQPQHF.